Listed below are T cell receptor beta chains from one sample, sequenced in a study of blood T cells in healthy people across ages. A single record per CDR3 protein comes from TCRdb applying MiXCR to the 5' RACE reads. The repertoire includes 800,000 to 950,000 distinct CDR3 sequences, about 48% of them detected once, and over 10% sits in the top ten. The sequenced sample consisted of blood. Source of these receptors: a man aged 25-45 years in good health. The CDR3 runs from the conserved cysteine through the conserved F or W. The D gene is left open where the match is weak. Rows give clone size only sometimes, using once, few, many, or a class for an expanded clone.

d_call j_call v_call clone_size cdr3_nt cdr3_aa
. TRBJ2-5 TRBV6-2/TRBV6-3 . TGTGCCAGCAGTTACTCATACAGACAAGAGACCCAGTACTTC CASSYSYRQETQYF
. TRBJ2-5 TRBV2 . TGTGCCAGCATCACGGGGGAGCAAGAGACCCAGTACTTC CASITGEQETQYF
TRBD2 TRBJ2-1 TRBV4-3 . TGCGCCAGCAGCCAAGAGTCAACTAGCGGGCTCAATGAGCAGTTCTTC CASSQESTSGLNEQFF
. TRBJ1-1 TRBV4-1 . TGCGCCAGCAGCCAAGGGTATGGCAGGATGGGCACTGAAGCTTTCTTT CASSQGYGRMGTEAFF
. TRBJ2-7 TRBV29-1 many TGCAGCGTTGGGCACACAAACGAGCAGTACTTC CSVGHTNEQYF
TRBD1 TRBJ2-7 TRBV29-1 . TGCAGCGCCGCCGGGACAGAAACCTACGAGCAGTACTTC CSAAGTETYEQYF
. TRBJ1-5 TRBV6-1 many TGTGCCAGCAGTGTCGAGAGCAATCAGCCCCAGCATTTT CASSVESNQPQHF
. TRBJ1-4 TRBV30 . TGTGCCTGGAGTGTTAGGAGGTTCTCTGGGGAAAAACTGTTTTTT CAWSVRRFSGEKLFF
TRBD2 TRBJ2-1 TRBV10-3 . TGTGCCATCAGAGCGGGGGGGGATTACAATGAGCAGTTCTTC CAIRAGGDYNEQFF
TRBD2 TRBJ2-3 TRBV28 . TGTGCCAGTCGGACTAGCGGACTGAGCACAGATACGCCGTATTTT CASRTSGLSTDTPYF
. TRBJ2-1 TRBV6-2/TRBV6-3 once TGTGCCAGCAGTTACCCAGGAAGACAGAACAATGAGCAGTTCTTC CASSYPGRQNNEQFF
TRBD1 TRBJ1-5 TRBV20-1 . TGCAGTGCGGTAGACAGGGTCCCCAATCAGCCCCAGCATTTT CSAVDRVPNQPQHF
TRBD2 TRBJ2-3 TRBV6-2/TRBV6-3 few TGTGCCAGTAGCGGGGCAAGGGACACGCAGTATTTT CASSGARDTQYF
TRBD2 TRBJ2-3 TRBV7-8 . TGTGCCAGCAGCTTAGCGTACGCTAGCGGGGGGGGCACAGATACGCAGTATTTT CASSLAYASGGGTDTQYF
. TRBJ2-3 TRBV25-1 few TGTGCCAGCAGTGAATCGGTAGCCGTAGGAACAGATACGCAGTATTTT CASSESVAVGTDTQYF
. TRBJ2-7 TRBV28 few TGTGCCAGCAGCCCAATGAGGGAGACCTACGAGCAGTACTTC CASSPMRETYEQYF
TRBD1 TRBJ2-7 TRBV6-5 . TGTGCCAGTACCGTAGGGACAGGGGGCGAGCAGTACTTC CASTVGTGGEQYF
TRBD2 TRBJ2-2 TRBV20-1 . TGCAGTGCTAGAGATTGGACTAGCGGGGGGGCCGGGGAGCTGTTTTTT CSARDWTSGGAGELFF
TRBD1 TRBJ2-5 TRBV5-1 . TGCGCCAGCAGCACGACAGGGTCGGAGACCCAGTACTTC CASSTTGSETQYF
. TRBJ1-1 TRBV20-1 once TGCAGTGCTGAAAGGAACACTGAAGCTTTCTTT CSAERNTEAFF
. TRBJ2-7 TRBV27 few TGTGCCAGCAGTTTTAGGGGGACTGGCGAGCAGTACTTC CASSFRGTGEQYF
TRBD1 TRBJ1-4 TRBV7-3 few TGTGCCAGCAGCCCCACCGGGACAGGGAATGAAAAACTGTTTTTT CASSPTGTGNEKLFF
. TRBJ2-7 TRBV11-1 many TGTGCCAGCAGCCCGGACAGTCCCTACGAGCAGTACTTC CASSPDSPYEQYF
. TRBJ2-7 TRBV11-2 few TGTGCCAGCAGCTTGGCGGGAACCCACTACGAGCAGTACTTC CASSLAGTHYEQYF
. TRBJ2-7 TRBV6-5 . TGTGCCAGCAGTTACTCGATGGGCAGGGACTACGAGCAGTACTTC CASSYSMGRDYEQYF
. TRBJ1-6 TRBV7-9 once TGTGCCAGCAGCGGACGGTCGACGGGGAATTCACCCCTCCACTTT CASSGRSTGNSPLHF
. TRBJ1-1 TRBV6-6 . TGTGCCAGCCTCCTCAGGGGCACTGAAGCTTTCTTT CASLLRGTEAFF
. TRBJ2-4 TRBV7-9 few TGTGCCAGCAGCGAAGAAGGGGGGGTGGCCAAAAACATTCAGTACTTC CASSEEGGVAKNIQYF
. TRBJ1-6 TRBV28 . TGTGCCAGCAGTTTATATCCAGGGAAAAATTCACCCCTCCACTTT CASSLYPGKNSPLHF
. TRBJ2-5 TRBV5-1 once TGCGCCAGCAGCTGGATAGGGACTGAGACCCAGTACTTC CASSWIGTETQYF
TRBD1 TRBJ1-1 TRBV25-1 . TGTGCCAGCAGTGAAGCGTTTAGGACAGGGGAAACTGAAGCTTTCTTT CASSEAFRTGETEAFF
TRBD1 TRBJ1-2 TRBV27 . TGTGCCAGCAGTTTCCCGCCCCTGGGTCCGGGACAGGGGTCCCATGGCTACACCTTC CASSFPPLGPGQGSHGYTF
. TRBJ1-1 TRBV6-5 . TGTGCCAGCAGACCCGGGACGGGGGGCACTGAAGCTTTCTTT CASRPGTGGTEAFF
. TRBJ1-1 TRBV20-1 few TGCAGTGCTAGAGACGGCAGGGAGAACACTGAAGCTTTCTTT CSARDGRENTEAFF
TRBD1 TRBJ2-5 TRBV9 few TGTGCCAGCGGGCCGGGACAGGGATCTTGGGAGCAGTACTTC CASGPGQGSWEQYF
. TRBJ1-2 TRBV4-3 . TGCGCCAGCAGCCCTGACAGCGTGGTAGGTGGCTACACCTTC CASSPDSVVGGYTF
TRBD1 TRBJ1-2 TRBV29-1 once TGCAGCGTGTTGACAGGGGACAGCTACACCTTC CSVLTGDSYTF
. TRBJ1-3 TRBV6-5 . TGTGCCAGCAGTTACAGCAGGATAGCCTCGATAGGAACCATATATTTT CASSYSRIASIGTIYF
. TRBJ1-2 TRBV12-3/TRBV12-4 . TGTGCCAGCAGCCGGGTAAACCCGCGCTATGGCTACACCTTC CASSRVNPRYGYTF
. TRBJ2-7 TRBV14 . TGTGCCAGCAGCCAAGAGGCCCTCACCGAGCAGTACTTC CASSQEALTEQYF
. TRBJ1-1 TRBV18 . TGTGCCAGCTCACCGCGACAGGCCGAGGGCACTGAAGCTTTCTTT CASSPRQAEGTEAFF
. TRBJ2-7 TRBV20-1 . TGCAGTGCTAGAGATCTAACTAGAAGTCCCTTTGGCTCCTACGAGCAGTACTTC CSARDLTRSPFGSYEQYF